This is a list of T cell receptor beta chains from one sample in a study of human T cells and chemical hapten exposure. TCRdb redid the calling of the RACE reads with MiXCR, one entry per CDR3 protein. Here the sample spans approximately 84,000 distinct CDR3 sequences, 9.5% to 13% being singletons. The sequences come from whole blood, collected in connection with sensitization to the hapten diphenylcyclopropenone (DPC). Receptor source: a woman between 25 and 40 years old with alopecia areata. Some clones in this sample may be carry-over from other donors' samples. CDR3s include the opening cysteine and the closing phenylalanine or tryptophan. A D gene is named only where the DNA matches it firmly. Expanded clones get a size class; other rows say once, few or many, or leave the size out.

clone_size: few
cdr3_length: 13
v_call: TRBV6-5
d_call: -
j_call: TRBJ2-2
cdr3_nt: TGTGCCAGCAGAAGGGGAGCGACCGGGGAGCTGTTTTTT
cdr3_aa: CASRRGATGELFF

clone_size: many
cdr3_length: 15
v_call: TRBV6-6
d_call: -
j_call: TRBJ2-2
cdr3_nt: TGTGCCAGCAGCCAATTGGACACTAACACCGGGGAGCTGTTTTTT
cdr3_aa: CASSQLDTNTGELFF

clone_size: -
cdr3_length: 13
v_call: TRBV10-3
d_call: -
j_call: TRBJ1-2
cdr3_nt: TGTGCCATCAGTATGACAGGTCAAAGTGGCTACACCTTC
cdr3_aa: CAISMTGQSGYTF

clone_size: few
cdr3_length: 15
v_call: TRBV19
d_call: TRBD1
j_call: TRBJ1-2
cdr3_nt: TGTGCCAGTAGCCGGCGGGACAGTATTGACTATGGCTACACCTTC
cdr3_aa: CASSRRDSIDYGYTF

clone_size: many
cdr3_length: 15
v_call: TRBV20-1
d_call: -
j_call: TRBJ2-5
cdr3_nt: TGCAGTGCTAGTCAGTGGTTAAGTACCCAAGAGACCCAGTACTTC
cdr3_aa: CSASQWLSTQETQYF

clone_size: few
cdr3_length: 15
v_call: TRBV30
d_call: -
j_call: TRBJ1-5
cdr3_nt: TGTGCCTGGAGTTCCAACCTACTCTGGGATCAGCCCCAGCATTTT
cdr3_aa: CAWSSNLLWDQPQHF

clone_size: many
cdr3_length: 15
v_call: TRBV7-2
d_call: -
j_call: TRBJ2-3
cdr3_nt: TGTGCCAGCAGCTTAGGGCTAGTCGGGGCAGATACGCAGTATTTT
cdr3_aa: CASSLGLVGADTQYF

clone_size: many
cdr3_length: 11
v_call: TRBV29-1
d_call: -
j_call: TRBJ1-1
cdr3_nt: TGCAGCGTTTTTACAGGCACTGAAGCTTTCTTT
cdr3_aa: CSVFTGTEAFF

clone_size: many
cdr3_length: 14
v_call: TRBV3-1
d_call: -
j_call: TRBJ1-2
cdr3_nt: TGTGCCAGCAGCCAAGACAGGGAGGACTATGGCTACACCTTC
cdr3_aa: CASSQDREDYGYTF

clone_size: many
cdr3_length: 15
v_call: TRBV7-6
d_call: -
j_call: TRBJ2-5
cdr3_nt: TGTGCCAGCAGCTTAGGAACGCTGCGGGGAGAGACCCAGTACTTC
cdr3_aa: CASSLGTLRGETQYF

clone_size: many
cdr3_length: 18
v_call: TRBV7-8
d_call: -
j_call: TRBJ2-6
cdr3_nt: TGTGCCAGCAGGTGCGGGACACCAGGCTTATGTGGGGCCAACGTCCTGACTTTC
cdr3_aa: CASRCGTPGLCGANVLTF

clone_size: -
cdr3_length: 15
v_call: TRBV20-1
d_call: TRBD1
j_call: TRBJ2-2
cdr3_nt: TGCAGTGCTGGCGGACCGGGACAGGGATACGGGGAGCTGTTTTTT
cdr3_aa: CSAGGPGQGYGELFF

clone_size: many
cdr3_length: 15
v_call: TRBV14
d_call: -
j_call: TRBJ1-3
cdr3_nt: TGTGCCAGCAGCCAAGACTCCACAGGGCCGCGGACCATATATTTT
cdr3_aa: CASSQDSTGPRTIYF

clone_size: -
cdr3_length: 14
v_call: TRBV6-2/TRBV6-3
d_call: -
j_call: TRBJ2-3
cdr3_nt: TGTGCCAGCAGTTTGATGCGCGGGCCCGATACGCAGTATTTT
cdr3_aa: CASSLMRGPDTQYF

clone_size: many
cdr3_length: 18
v_call: TRBV5-6
d_call: -
j_call: TRBJ2-4
cdr3_nt: TGTGCCAGCAGCTTGAAGGCGGCCGGGATAGGAATATCGAACATTCAGTACTTC
cdr3_aa: CASSLKAAGIGISNIQYF

clone_size: -
cdr3_length: 14
v_call: TRBV27
d_call: -
j_call: TRBJ2-3
cdr3_nt: TGTGCCAGCAGTTGGGGAAGGAGGGCAGATACGCAGTATTTT
cdr3_aa: CASSWGRRADTQYF

clone_size: -
cdr3_length: 13
v_call: TRBV12-3/TRBV12-4
d_call: -
j_call: TRBJ2-1
cdr3_nt: TGTGCCAGCAGCGCCCGGGGGCAAGATGAGCAGTTCTTC
cdr3_aa: CASSARGQDEQFF

clone_size: -
cdr3_length: 13
v_call: TRBV20-1
d_call: -
j_call: TRBJ1-6
cdr3_nt: TGCAGTGCTAGAGATATTAGTAATTCACCCCTCCACTTT
cdr3_aa: CSARDISNSPLHF

clone_size: few
cdr3_length: 15
v_call: TRBV12-3/TRBV12-4
d_call: TRBD2
j_call: TRBJ2-7
cdr3_nt: TGTGCCAGCAGTTTTGAGCGGGGGCACTCCTACGAGCAGTACTTC
cdr3_aa: CASSFERGHSYEQYF

clone_size: many
cdr3_length: 14
v_call: TRBV4-2
d_call: -
j_call: TRBJ2-2
cdr3_nt: TGTGCCAGCAGCCAAGAGGTGGGGAACGGGGAGCTGTTTTTT
cdr3_aa: CASSQEVGNGELFF